This is a list of T cell receptor beta chains from one sample in a study of T cell responses to AZD1222 COVID-19 vaccine. Assay: immunoSEQ multiplex PCR; the TCRdb copy retains only in-frame clones and omits some. The sample has about 68,000 clones, 80% to 85% seen once. The sequencing used peripheral blood, collected on day 0 of AZD1222 vaccination. The receptors here all came from an adult in good health. CDR3s include the opening cysteine and the closing phenylalanine or tryptophan. Fields, in order: V gene, D gene, clone size, J gene, CDR3 protein, CDR3 DNA. D genes are given only for firm matches. Some rows mark clone size as missing; the rest say once, few, many or name a class of expanded clone.

>TRBV5-1|TRBD1|few|TRBJ1-1
CASSSTGSTEAFF
TGCGCCAGCAGCTCGACAGGGAGCACTGAAGCTTTCTTT
>TRBV4-1|-|few|TRBJ1-1
CASSQPRDRAFF
TGCGCCAGCAGCCAACCAAGGGACCGAGCTTTCTTT
>TRBV6-6|-|-|TRBJ2-7
CASSYSGGSYEQYF
TGTGCCAGCAGTTACTCTGGGGGCTCCTACGAGCAGTACTTC
>TRBV7-2|TRBD1|-|TRBJ2-1
CASSATGGHEQFF
TGTGCCAGCAGCGCGACAGGGGGCCATGAGCAGTTCTTC
>TRBV7-9|TRBD2|-|TRBJ2-7
CASSPLGTSGYEQYF
TGTGCCAGCAGCCCACTGGGGACTAGCGGCTACGAGCAGTACTTC
>TRBV27|-|-|TRBJ1-5
CASSLVSRGQPQHF
TGTGCCAGCAGTTTAGTATCAAGAGGTCAGCCCCAGCATTTT
>TRBV25-1|-|-|TRBJ1-2
CASSEVGVGLSNYGYTF
TGTGCCAGCAGTGAAGTGGGCGTGGGGCTATCTAACTATGGCTACACCTTC
>TRBV5-1|-|-|TRBJ2-1
CASSRSGPTNEQFF
TGCGCCAGCAGCAGATCGGGACCCACCAATGAGCAGTTCTTC
>TRBV3-1/TRBV3-2|-|-|TRBJ1-2
CASSQDPRGGGYTF
TGTGCCAGCAGCCAAGATCCTCGGGGCGGGGGCTACACCTTC
>TRBV11-3|-|once|TRBJ1-3
CASSLESSGNTIYF
TGTGCCAGCAGCTTAGAATCCTCTGGAAACACCATATATTTT
>TRBV6-5|TRBD1|-|TRBJ1-2
CASSYMSGQGEPGYTF
TGTGCCAGCAGTTACATGTCGGGACAGGGGGAGCCTGGCTACACCTTC
>TRBV29-1|-|once|TRBJ2-1
CSVPSRGGGLYNEQFF
TGCAGCGTTCCCTCTCGAGGCGGGGGCTTGTACAATGAGCAGTTCTTC
>TRBV5-1|-|-|TRBJ2-1
CASSWNDNEQFF
TGCGCCAGCAGCTGGAACGACAATGAGCAGTTCTTC
>TRBV5-6|TRBD1|once|TRBJ1-2
CASLRQGNYGYTF
TGTGCCAGCCTGAGACAGGGGAACTATGGCTACACCTTC
>TRBV25-1|TRBD2|-|TRBJ2-1
CARRAGGRGDYNEQFF
TGTGCCCGCCGTGCCGGGGGGCGGGGGGACTACAATGAGCAGTTCTTC
>TRBV18|-|few|TRBJ1-2
CASSPGGGSHGYTF
TGTGCCAGCTCACCAGGAGGGGGGAGTCATGGCTACACCTTC
>TRBV4-3|-|-|TRBJ2-1
CASSQGGEYNEQFF
TGCGCCAGCAGCCAAGGGGGGGAATACAATGAGCAGTTCTTC
>TRBV7-8|-|-|TRBJ1-4
CASSLPTTGELFF
TGTGCCAGCAGCTTACCTACTACGGGGGAACTGTTTTTT